This record looks at one TCR beta chain sequence and its context. This sample stems from a study of blood T cell repertoires in COVID-19. Across the whole study: T cells, B-cell-depleted T cells, or PBMCs provided the cDNA or gDNA that served as material.

The CDR3 covers 16 residues. Looked up from germline, CDR1 is SNHLY and CDR2 is FYNNEI. V lost 6 bases and J lost 2; bases outside the gene matches: 7. Authors' processing steps: Amplification of reference gene primers provided the estimated nucleated cell counts. Profiled with immunoSEQ multiplex PCR; TCRdb holds only in-frame clones, not every one. Clonal size and the V and J genes are those of that table, whereas D and trimming came from the DNA. The data show about 140,000 clones, with 80% to 85% seen just once and approximately 8% held by the top ten. The source of this sequence is a human donor in a cohort sampled during active COVID-19. The sample taken for sequencing was peripheral blood. The rearrangement uses TRBV2 and TRBJ2-7, with TRBD2 matching over 13 bases. CDR3 nucleotide sequence: TGTGCCAGCAGCCGCGGACTAGCGGGGGACGCCTACGAGCAGTACTTC. This codes for CASSRGLAGDAYEQYF.